What follows describes a single T cell receptor (beta chain). This clone was recorded once. Its antigen remains unidentified. The sample holds no much larger clone one base away, and base qualities are not on file. From the cysteine through the phenylalanine, the CDR3 covers 15 amino acids. The kept DNA is CDR3 alone, 45 bases in frame from the first base. Compared with germline, V lacks 6 bases and J lacks 3 bases; bases without a gene match: 6. According to the germline V gene, CDR1 reads WSHSY and CDR2 reads SAAADI. These data originate in a study of blood T cell repertoires in COVID-19 (dated by TCRdb to between 2020 and 2021). The study in broad terms: Samples covering the acute and convalescent phases of COVID-19 were provided by collaborators in the United States, Italy and Spain. The material from the prospective study consisted of cDNA or gDNA derived from T cells, B-cell-depleted T cells, or PBMCs. Subjects who had been exposed to COVID-19, were actively infected with it, or had recovered from it provided the deeply sampled blood TCRbeta repertoires that made up the dataset. The repertoires were released in a freely available public database meant as a resource for research on the immune response to SARS-CoV-2. The samples were drawn from the first 160 participants of the ongoing ImmuneRACE study and from 1,254 subjects provided by 6 global collaborators. Nearly every sample came with metadata listing a de-identified subject ID, COVID-19 status, age in years and sex. HLA class I and class II types, where available, came from metadata supplied by the sample provider rather than from assay-based typing.

TCRbeta CDR3 regions were amplified from genomic DNA using the immunoSEQ Assay, a bias-controlled multiplex PCR. On the authors' methods: Within the assay, amplification of reference gene primers was used to estimate how many nucleated cells each sample contained. To quantify the absolute abundance of each unique TCRbeta CDR3 rearrangement, sequence reads were collapsed and filtered. For each sample, productive Simpson clonality was calculated by taking the square root of Simpson's diversity index across productive rearrangements. In TCRdb, the immuneACCESS table is reduced to in-frame sequences with V and J assigned. These tables do not hold every clone; where another copy was compared, an unresolved V gene accounts for under half, and the others remain unexplained. That table gives V, J and clone size, and the DNA gave D and trimming. The sample contains roughly 250,000 clones, 75% to 95% of them found a single time. The ten largest clonotypes hold approximately 1.9% of the sample.

Participants in the prospective study were aged about 18 to 90 years, lived in some 24 United States geographic areas, and enrolled through a virtual design. In the prospective study, participants were assigned to cohorts based on the clinical history participants reported in a screening survey and a study questionnaire. For ImmuneRACE Cohort 3, a participant was defined as recovered based on two consecutive negative NP/OP PCR tests, clearance by a healthcare professional, or resolution of symptoms. In the prospective study, whole blood, serum and a nasopharyngeal or oropharyngeal swab were collected from each participant by mobile phlebotomists. Participants in the prospective study had the option to provide additional blood draws and questionnaires over a 2-month period. Before DNA extraction, blood samples from the prospective study were shipped at room temperature or frozen. General conclusions and limits of the study: How much clinical and demographic metadata was included differed by source and by participant, and the metadata was provided uncurated.

This receptor chain uses TRBV10-2 and TRBJ1-5; the junction holds 9 bases that match TRBD1. The clonotype originates from a woman younger than 35 who had recovered from COVID-19. Source material: PBMCs or T cells enriched from blood (not recorded which). The DNA reads as follows: TGCGCCAGCAGGGAGACAGGGGGTTCCAATCAGCCCCAGCATTTT. It encodes CASRETGGSNQPQHF.